Included here is one T cell receptor beta chain sequence, with context. CDR3 length equals 15 residues. The germline gives CDR1 SGHVS, CDR2 FQNEAQ. Trimming removed 5 bases from V and 4 bases from J; junction bases left unmatched: 8. These data originate in a study of blood T cell repertoires in COVID-19. Background on the study: Spain, Italy and the United States supplied samples that represented acute and convalescent COVID-19. PBMCs, B-cell-depleted T cells, or T cells were the source of the cDNA or gDNA that made up the material.

In the original processing: From reference gene primer amplification, estimates of nucleated cell counts were derived. Libraries were prepared by immunoSEQ multiplex PCR; TCRdb keeps only in-frame clonotypes and omits some of them. That table furnishes V, J and clone size, whereas the DNA furnished D and trimming. This table holds 60,000 to 70,000 clones, 65% to 80% found once. Sequencing was carried out using peripheral blood. This chain links TRBV7-8 with TRBJ2-3, with 8 bases fitting TRBD2. The sequence was collected from a woman in her seventies with acute or convalescent COVID-19. The CDR3 loop reads CASSPLPGGSDTQYF. The CDR3 region has the DNA TGTGCCAGCAGCCCTCTTCCGGGGGGGTCAGATACGCAGTATTTT.